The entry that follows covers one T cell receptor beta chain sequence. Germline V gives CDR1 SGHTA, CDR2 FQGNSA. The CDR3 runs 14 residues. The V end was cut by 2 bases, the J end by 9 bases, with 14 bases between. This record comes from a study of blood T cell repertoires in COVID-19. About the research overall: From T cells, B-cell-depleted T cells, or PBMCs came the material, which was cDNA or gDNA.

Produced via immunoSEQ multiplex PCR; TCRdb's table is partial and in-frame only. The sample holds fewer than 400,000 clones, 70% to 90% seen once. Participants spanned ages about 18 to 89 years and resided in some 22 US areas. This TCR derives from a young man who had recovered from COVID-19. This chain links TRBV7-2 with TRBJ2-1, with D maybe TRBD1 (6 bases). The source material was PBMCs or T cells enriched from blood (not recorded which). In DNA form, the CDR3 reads TGTGCCAGCAGCTTACAACCAGGGGCCCTTGAGCAGTTCTTC. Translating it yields CASSLQPGALEQFF.